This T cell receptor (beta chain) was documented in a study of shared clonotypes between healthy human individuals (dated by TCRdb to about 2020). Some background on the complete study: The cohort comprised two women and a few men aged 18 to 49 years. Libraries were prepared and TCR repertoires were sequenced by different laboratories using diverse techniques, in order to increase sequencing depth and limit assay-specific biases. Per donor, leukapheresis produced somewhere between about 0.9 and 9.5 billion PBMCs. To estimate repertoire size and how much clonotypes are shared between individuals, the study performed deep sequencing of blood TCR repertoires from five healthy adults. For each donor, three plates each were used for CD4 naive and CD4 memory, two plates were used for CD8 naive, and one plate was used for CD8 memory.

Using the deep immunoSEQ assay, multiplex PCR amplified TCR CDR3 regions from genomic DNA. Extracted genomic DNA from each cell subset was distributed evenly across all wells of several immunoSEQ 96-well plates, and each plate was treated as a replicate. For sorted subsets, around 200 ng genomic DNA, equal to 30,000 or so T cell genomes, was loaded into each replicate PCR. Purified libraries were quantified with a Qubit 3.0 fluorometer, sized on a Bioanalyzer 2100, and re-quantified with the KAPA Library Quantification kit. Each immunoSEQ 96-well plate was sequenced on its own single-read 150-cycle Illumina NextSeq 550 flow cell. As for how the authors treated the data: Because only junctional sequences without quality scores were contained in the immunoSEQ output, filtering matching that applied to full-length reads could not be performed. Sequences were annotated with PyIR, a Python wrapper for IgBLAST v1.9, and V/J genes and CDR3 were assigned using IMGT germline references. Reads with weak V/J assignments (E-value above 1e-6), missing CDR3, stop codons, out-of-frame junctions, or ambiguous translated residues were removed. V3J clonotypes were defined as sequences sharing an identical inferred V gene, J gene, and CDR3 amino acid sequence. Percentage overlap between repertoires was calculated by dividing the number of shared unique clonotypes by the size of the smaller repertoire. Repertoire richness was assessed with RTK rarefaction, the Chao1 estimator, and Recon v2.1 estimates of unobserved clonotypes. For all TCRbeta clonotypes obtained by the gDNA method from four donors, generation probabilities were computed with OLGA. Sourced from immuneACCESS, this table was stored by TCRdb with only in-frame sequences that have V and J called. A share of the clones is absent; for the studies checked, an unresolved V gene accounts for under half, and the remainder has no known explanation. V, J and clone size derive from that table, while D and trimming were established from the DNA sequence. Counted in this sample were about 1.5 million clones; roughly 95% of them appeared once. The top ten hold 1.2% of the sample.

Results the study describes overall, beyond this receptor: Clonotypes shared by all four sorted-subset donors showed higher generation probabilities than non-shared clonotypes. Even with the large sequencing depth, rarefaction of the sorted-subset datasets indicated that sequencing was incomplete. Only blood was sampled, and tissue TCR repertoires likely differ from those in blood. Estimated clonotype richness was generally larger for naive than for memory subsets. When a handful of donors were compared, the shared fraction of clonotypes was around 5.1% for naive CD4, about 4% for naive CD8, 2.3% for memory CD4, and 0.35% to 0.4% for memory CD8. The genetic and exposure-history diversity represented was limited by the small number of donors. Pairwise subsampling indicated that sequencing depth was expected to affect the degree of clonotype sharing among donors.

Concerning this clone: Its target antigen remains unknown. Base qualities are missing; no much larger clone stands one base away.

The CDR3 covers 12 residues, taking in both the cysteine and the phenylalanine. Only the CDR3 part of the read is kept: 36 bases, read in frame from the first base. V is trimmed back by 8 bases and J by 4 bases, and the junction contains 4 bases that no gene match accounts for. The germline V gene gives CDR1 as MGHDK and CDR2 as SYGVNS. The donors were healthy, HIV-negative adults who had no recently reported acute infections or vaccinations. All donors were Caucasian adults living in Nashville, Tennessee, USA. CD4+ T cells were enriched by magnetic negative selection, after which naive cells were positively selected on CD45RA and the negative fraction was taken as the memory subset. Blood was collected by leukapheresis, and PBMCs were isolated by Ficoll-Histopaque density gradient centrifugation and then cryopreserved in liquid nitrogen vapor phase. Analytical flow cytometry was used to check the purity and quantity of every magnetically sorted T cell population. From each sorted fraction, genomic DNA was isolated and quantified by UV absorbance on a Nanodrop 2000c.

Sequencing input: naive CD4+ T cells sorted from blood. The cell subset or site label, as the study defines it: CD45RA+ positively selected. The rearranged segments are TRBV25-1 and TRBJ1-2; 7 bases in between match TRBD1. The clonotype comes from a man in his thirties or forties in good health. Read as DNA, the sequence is TGTGCCAGCGGAGGGACAGTCTATGGCTACACCTTC. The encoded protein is CASGGTVYGYTF.